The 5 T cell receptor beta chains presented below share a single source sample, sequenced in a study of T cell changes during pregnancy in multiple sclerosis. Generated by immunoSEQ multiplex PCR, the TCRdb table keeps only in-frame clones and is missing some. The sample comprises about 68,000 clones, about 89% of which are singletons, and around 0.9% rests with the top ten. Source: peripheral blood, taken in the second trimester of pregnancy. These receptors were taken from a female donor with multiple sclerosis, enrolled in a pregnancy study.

CDR3 in DNA: TGCGCCAGCAGCCGGCTCCAGGGGGTTGAGGGCTACACCTTC. Residues: CASSRLQGVEGYTF. The V and J genes are TRBV4-1 and TRBJ1-2; 7 bases match TRBD1. Losses at the gene ends were 4 bases for V and 8 bases for J; bases not matched to a gene: 10. CDR1 MGHRA and CDR2 YSYEKL come from the germline V gene. The CDR3 is 14 residues long.

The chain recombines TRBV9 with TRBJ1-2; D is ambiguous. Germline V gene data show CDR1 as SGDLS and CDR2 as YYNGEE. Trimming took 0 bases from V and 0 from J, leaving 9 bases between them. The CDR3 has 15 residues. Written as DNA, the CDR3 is TGTGCCAGCAGCGTAGATCGGGATTCTAACTATGGCTACACCTTC. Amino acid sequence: CASSVDRDSNYGYTF.

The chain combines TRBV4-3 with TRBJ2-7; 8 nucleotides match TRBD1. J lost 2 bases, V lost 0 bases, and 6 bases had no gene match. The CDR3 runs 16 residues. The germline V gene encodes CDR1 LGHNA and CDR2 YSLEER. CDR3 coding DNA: TGCGCCAGCAGCCAAGAGACAGGGGTTGAACCCTACGAGCAGTACTTC. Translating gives CASSQETGVEPYEQYF.

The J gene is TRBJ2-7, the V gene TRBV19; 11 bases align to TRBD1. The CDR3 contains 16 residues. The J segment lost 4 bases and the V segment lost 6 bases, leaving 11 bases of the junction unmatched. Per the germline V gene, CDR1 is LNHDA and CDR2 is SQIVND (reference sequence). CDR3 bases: TGTGCCAGTAGCCCCTCGCTGGGACAGGGGGGGTACGAGCAGTACTTC. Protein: CASSPSLGQGGYEQYF.

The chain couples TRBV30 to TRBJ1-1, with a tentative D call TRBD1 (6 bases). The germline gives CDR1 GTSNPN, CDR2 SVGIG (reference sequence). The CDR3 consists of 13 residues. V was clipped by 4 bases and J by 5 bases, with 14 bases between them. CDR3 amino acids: CAWIRPGETEAFF. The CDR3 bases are TGTGCCTGGATTAGGCCAGGGGAAACTGAAGCTTTCTTT.